This TCR beta chain was obtained from a study of T cells after yellow fever vaccination. Findings of the study overall: Faster peaking, at day 5 versus 15, marked a secondary response that was weaker.

Concerning this clonotype: What it binds is not known.

The CDR3 runs to 15 residues. The germline V gene encodes CDR1 WNHNN and CDR2 SYGVQD (reference sequence). Trimming pared 0 bases from V and 5 bases from J, leaving 12 bases between. TCRdb ran MiXCR on the 5' RACE reads and lists one entry per CDR3 protein. The sample has some 260,000 distinct CDR3 sequences, roughly 5.2% seen once. The sample in question was CD4+ T cells sorted from PBMCs, obtained on the day of the yellow fever booster vaccination. This TCR derives from a man younger than 30 who received the YFV17D yellow fever vaccine. V usage is TRBV10-1 and J usage is TRBJ2-3, with D perhaps assigned TRBD1 or TRBD2 (6 bases each). This chain's CDR3 is CASSESSGAEDTQYF. The CDR3 nucleotides read TGCGCCAGCAGTGAGTCATCGGGGGCGGAAGATACGCAGTATTTT.